What follows are 24 T cell receptor beta chains derived from one specimen sequenced in a study of blood T cell repertoires in COVID-19. Profiling relied on immunoSEQ multiplex PCR, and the TCRdb table lists in-frame clones only, not all of them. The sample yields fewer than 250,000 clones, around 85% seen once. The sequencing sample was made of PBMCs or T cells enriched from blood (not recorded which). These receptors were collected from a woman aged 40 to 49 with acute COVID-19.

The gene calls are TRBV28 and TRBJ2-3, with 10 nucleotides matching TRBD2. Per the germline V gene, CDR1 is MDHEN and CDR2 is SYDVKM. Trimming cost V 8 bases and J 5 bases; bases outside gene matches: 7. The CDR3 is made up of 14 amino acids. The CDR3, as DNA: TGTGCCAGCGCGGGGACTAGCGTTCAAGATACGCAGTATTTT. Residues: CASAGTSVQDTQYF.

This clone was counted a single time. Other DNA sequences in this specimen translate into the identical CDR3. The chain uses TRBV11-3 and TRBJ2-7, with a weak D call TRBD1 (5 bases). Germline CDR1 reads SGHNT; CDR2 reads YENEEA. CDR3 size: 15 residues. Trimming shortened V by 0 bases and J by 0 bases, and 9 bases separated the two germline ends. The CDR3 coding sequence is TGTGCCAGCAGCTTAGAATCAGGGCTCTCCTACGAGCAGTACTTC. Translating it yields CASSLESGLSYEQYF. Variable domain in full (rest from reference TRBV11-3 and TRBJ2-7): EAGVVQSPRYKIIEKKQPVAFWCNPISGHNTLYWYLQNLGQGPELLIRYENEEAVDDSQLPKDRFSAERLKGVDSTLKIQPAELGDSAVYLCASSLESGLSYEQYFGPGTRLTVT.

This chain links TRBV28 with TRBJ1-6, with 9 bases identical to TRBD1. With V trimmed by 4 bases and J by 8 bases, 6 bases remained unmatched. The V gene's germline CDR1 is MDHEN and CDR2 SYDVKM. The CDR3 loop spans 15 amino acids. CDR3 nucleotide sequence: TGTGCCAGCAGTTACAGGGGGCAAATTGATTCACCCCTCCACTTT. It specifies CASSYRGQIDSPLHF. The full variable domain, rest sourced from reference TRBV28 and TRBJ1-6, is DVKVTQSSRYLVKRTGEKVFLECVQDMDHENMFWYRQDPGLGLRLIYFSYDVKMKEKGDIPEGYSVSREKKERFSLILESASTNQTSMYLCASSYRGQIDSPLHFGNGTRLTVT.

The J gene is TRBJ2-1, the V gene TRBV28, with D unresolved. The germline V gene has CDR1 MDHEN and CDR2 SYDVKM. The CDR3 totals 11 residues. The V end was cut by 6 bases, the J end by 9 bases, with 9 bases between. DNA for the CDR3: TGTGCCAGCAGACGACTGAGTGAGCAGTTCTTC. Residues: CASRRLSEQFF.

This chain uses TRBV2 with TRBJ2-3; perhaps TRBD2 as D (7 bases). CDR1 and CDR2 (germline): SNHLY, FYNNEI. Deletions cut 6 bases from V and 6 bases from J, with 19 bases between. The CDR3 covers 15 residues. The CDR3 nucleotides read TGTGCCAGCAGCCCAAGGGGGGGGGCCCCGGATACGCAGTATTTT. Amino acid sequence: CASSPRGGAPDTQYF. Variable domain in full (rest from reference TRBV2 and TRBJ2-3): EPEVTQTPSHQVTQMGQEVILRCVPISNHLYFYWYRQILGQKVEFLVSFYNNEISEKSEIFDDQFSVERPDGSNFTLKIRSTKLEDSAMYFCASSPRGGAPDTQYFGPGTRLTVL.

This clone has a single count. The CDR3 DNA is TGTGCCAGCAACAGCGGGCTGAGCAATCAGCCCCAGCATTTT. This sequence encodes CASNSGLSNQPQHF. The chain has TRBV28 and TRBJ1-5; D gene ambiguous. The CDR3 runs 14 residues. The germline gives CDR1 MDHEN, CDR2 SYDVKM. Trimming took off 7 bases at V and 1 base at J, with 11 bases between the two ends.

The table lists this clone with a few counts. This chain links TRBV27 with TRBJ2-3, with TRBD1 matching 8 bases. Trimming cost V 8 bases and J 4 bases; bases outside gene matches: 5. Looked up from germline, CDR1 is MNHEY and CDR2 is SMNVEV (reference sequence). The CDR3 is 13 amino acids. The CDR3 protein is CASRTGIPDTQYF. DNA of the CDR3: TGTGCCAGCCGGACAGGGATTCCAGATACGCAGTATTTT.

This clone came up a few times. V is TRBV27 and J is TRBJ2-7; weak D call: TRBD1 (6 bases). The length of the CDR3 is 13 residues. Germline CDR1 MNHEY, CDR2 SMNVEV (reference sequence). V was pared by 2 bases and J by 5 bases, with 10 bases between. The CDR3 loop is CASSLGQTNEQYF. The CDR3 nucleotides are TGTGCCAGCAGTTTAGGACAGACGAACGAGCAGTACTTC.

J is TRBJ2-7 and V is TRBV18, with 7 positions matching TRBD1. V lost 2 bases to trimming and J lost 0 bases; unmatched junction nucleotides: 7. Germline V gene lookup returns CDR1 KGHSH and CDR2 LQKENI. The CDR3 totals 16 residues. CDR3 DNA sequence: TGTGCCAGCTCACCAATGAGGGGACAGAGCTCCTACGAGCAGTACTTC. Translating gives CASSPMRGQSSYEQYF. Filled out from reference TRBV18 and TRBJ2-7, the complete variable domain reads NAGVMQNPRHLVRRRGQEARLRCSPMKGHSHVYWYRQLPEEGLKFMVYLQKENIIDESGMPKERFSAEFPKEGPSILRIQQVVRGDSAAYFCASSPMRGQSSYEQYFGPGTRLTVT.

The chain links TRBV7-3 to TRBJ2-1; 8 positions match TRBD2. This CDR3 has 15 amino acids. CDR1 and CDR2 from the germline V gene are SGHTA and FQGTGA. Trimming at V came to 1 base and at J to 4 bases, leaving 3 bases not matched to a gene. The CDR3 here is CASSLKLAGYNEQFF. DNA for the CDR3: TGTGCCAGCAGCTTAAAGCTAGCGGGTTACAATGAGCAGTTCTTC.

The rearrangement uses TRBV5-1 and TRBJ1-1; TRBD1 matches at 9 bases. The CDR3 is 15 amino acids. Germline CDR1 SGHRS, CDR2 YFSETQ. Trimming at V came to 2 bases and at J to 3 bases, leaving 5 bases not matched to a gene. CDR3 DNA: TGCGCCAGCAGCTTCTCGACAGGGGGGGACACTGAAGCTTTCTTT. The encoded protein is CASSFSTGGDTEAFF.

The chain recombines TRBV5-1 with TRBJ2-5, with TRBD1 identical over 7 bases. From germline, CDR1 is SGHRS and CDR2 YFSETQ. The CDR3 has 13 residues. After removal of 4 bases from V and 5 bases from J, the junction contained 5 bases not matched to a gene. The CDR3 bases are TGCGCCAGCAGCGCAGGGACAGTGGAGACCCAGTACTTC. Translating it yields CASSAGTVETQYF.

J is TRBJ1-4 and V is TRBV25-1; 9 nucleotides agree with TRBD1. The germline gives CDR1 MGHDK, CDR2 SYGVNS. Losses at the gene ends were 6 bases for V and 7 bases for J; bases not matched to a gene: 15. The CDR3 sequence is 17 residues long. CDR3 nucleotide sequence: TGTGCCAGCAGAGCCTCCGGGACAGGGAGTTTGTTTGAAAAACTGTTTTTT. Translating gives CASRASGTGSLFEKLFF.

The chain couples TRBV9 to TRBJ2-1; TRBD1 matches at 9 bases. Germline V lookup: CDR1 SGDLS, CDR2 YYNGEE. CDR3 length equals 15 residues. With 0 bases clipped from V and 9 bases from J, the junction kept 7 bases outside the gene matches. CDR3 residues: CASSVADRGAVEQFF. CDR3 coding DNA: TGTGCCAGCAGCGTAGCGGACAGGGGAGCGGTTGAGCAGTTCTTC.

This clone was detected a few times. The chain joins TRBV28 to TRBJ2-7; 15 bases match TRBD2. There are 15 residues in the CDR3. V lost 6 bases to trimming and J lost 5 bases; unmatched junction nucleotides: 5. Germline assignment: CDR1 MDHEN and CDR2 SYDVKM. DNA for the CDR3: TGTGCCAGCAGCCCCGGACTAGCGGGAGGGAACGAGCAGTACTTC. As protein: CASSPGLAGGNEQYF.

CDR3 loop: CASSGDTEQYF. CDR3 DNA: TGCGCCAGCAGCGGGGACACCGAGCAGTACTTC. This chain uses TRBV5-1 with TRBJ2-7, with D possibly TRBD1 on 6 matching bases. Germline V gene lookup returns CDR1 SGHRS and CDR2 YFSETQ. V lost 4 bases and J lost 6, with 8 bases in between. This CDR3 has 11 residues.

This clone was found once. The chain links TRBV3-1 (or the pseudogene TRBV3-2) to TRBJ2-5, with 14 bases identical to TRBD2. Losses at the gene ends were 6 bases for V and 5 bases for J; bases not matched to a gene: 8. The CDR3 contains 16 residues. Germline CDR1 and CDR2: LGHDT and YNNKEL (reference sequence). The DNA for the CDR3 is TGTGCCAGCAGAAAGACTAGCGGGAGGGCCGGGGAGACCCAGTACTTC. Protein: CASRKTSGRAGETQYF.

This clone appeared a few times. The CDR3 reads CASREGLAGSNTGELFF. In DNA form, the CDR3 reads TGTGCCAGCAGGGAGGGACTAGCGGGATCGAACACCGGGGAGCTGTTTTTT. J is TRBJ2-2 and V is TRBV7-9, with 13 bases that match TRBD2. CDR3 length equals 17 residues. Germline V gives CDR1 SEHNR, CDR2 FQNEAQ (reference sequence). V shed 6 bases, J shed 0 bases, and the junction held 4 bases outside the gene matches.

With respect to this clone: The junction departs from the called germline gene at one end, perhaps through a read error. The J gene is TRBJ1-1, the V gene TRBV13; TRBD1 might be the D (5 bases). The CDR3 totals 15 residues. The germline CDR1 and CDR2 sequences are PRHDT and FYEKMQ (reference sequence). Here the CDR3 reads CASSLAGGGNPEAFF. In DNA, the CDR3 is TGTGCCAGCAGCCTTGCTGGGGGGGGGAACCCTGAAGCTTTCTTT. Supplemented by reference TRBV13 and TRBJ1-1, the full variable domain reads AAGVIQSPRHLIKEKRETATLKCYPIPRHDTVYWYQQGPGQDPQFLISFYEKMQSDKGSIPDRFSAQQFSDYHSELNMSSLELGDSALYFCASSLAGGGNPEAFFGQGTRLTVV.

The J gene is TRBJ1-2, the V gene TRBV5-1; TRBD1 matches 7 bases. V dropped 3 bases and J dropped 4; count of bases not matched to a gene: 9. In germline, CDR1 is SGHRS, CDR2 YFSETQ. This CDR3 comprises 15 residues. DNA of the CDR3: TGCGCCAGCAGCTCGACCGGGACAGAAGGCTATGGCTACACCTTC. It encodes CASSSTGTEGYGYTF.

This chain connects TRBV28 to TRBJ2-1, with TRBD2 as a possible D gene (6 bases). Germline V CDR1 and CDR2: MDHEN, SYDVKM. Between the trimmed V and J ends, which lost 7 bases and 7 bases, there was a span of 8 bases. This CDR3 spans 11 amino acids. The CDR3 nucleotides read TGTGCCAGCACCGCGGGAAATGAGCAGTTCTTC. Translating it yields CASTAGNEQFF.

This chain uses TRBV11-3 with TRBJ1-3, with TRBD1 identical over 8 bases. The CDR3 loop spans 18 amino acids. Germline V gene lookup returns CDR1 SGHNT and CDR2 YENEEA. V was pared by 3 bases and J by 4 bases, with 14 bases of the junction left unmatched. The CDR3 is CASSFSRGQGYPGNTIYF. DNA of the CDR3: TGTGCCAGCAGCTTCAGCCGAGGACAGGGCTATCCCGGAAACACCATATATTTT.

This rearrangement joins TRBV27 to TRBJ1-1; 7 bases are shared with TRBD1. This CDR3 spans 15 amino acids. Germline trimming cut 3 bases from V and 1 base from J; bases unmatched to any gene: 5. Germline assignment: CDR1 MNHEY and CDR2 SMNVEV (reference sequence). The CDR3 DNA sequence: TGTGCCAGCAGTTTCCTTAACAGGGGGAACACTGAAGCTTTCTTT. Translation: CASSFLNRGNTEAFF.

The chain has TRBV5-1 and TRBJ2-2, with 7 bases matching TRBD1. There are 15 residues in the CDR3. Germline values: CDR1 SGHRS, CDR2 YFSETQ. V trimming: 4 bases; J trimming: 1 base; junction bases outside the gene matches: 4. This CDR3 is CASSANRGNTGELFF. CDR3 in DNA: TGCGCCAGCAGCGCAAACAGGGGGAACACCGGGGAGCTGTTTTTT.